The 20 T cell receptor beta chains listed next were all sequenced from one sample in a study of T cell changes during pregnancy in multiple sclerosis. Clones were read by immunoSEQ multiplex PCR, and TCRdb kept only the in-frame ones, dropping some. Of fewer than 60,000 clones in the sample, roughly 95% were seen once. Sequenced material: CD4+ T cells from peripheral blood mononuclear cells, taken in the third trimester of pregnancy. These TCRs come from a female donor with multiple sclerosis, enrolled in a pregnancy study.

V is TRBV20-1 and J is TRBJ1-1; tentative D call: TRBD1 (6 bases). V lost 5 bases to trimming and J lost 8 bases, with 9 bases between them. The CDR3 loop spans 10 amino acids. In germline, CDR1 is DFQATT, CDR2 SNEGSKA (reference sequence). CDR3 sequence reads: CSAVQGEAFF. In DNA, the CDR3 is TGCAGTGCTGTGCAGGGGGAAGCTTTCTTT.

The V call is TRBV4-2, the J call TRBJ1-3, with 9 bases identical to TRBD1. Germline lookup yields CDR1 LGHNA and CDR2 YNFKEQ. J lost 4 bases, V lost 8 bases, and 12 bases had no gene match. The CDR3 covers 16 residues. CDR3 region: CASGGTGTLSGNTIYF. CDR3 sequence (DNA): TGTGCCAGCGGGGGGACAGGGACGTTATCCGGAAACACCATATATTTT.

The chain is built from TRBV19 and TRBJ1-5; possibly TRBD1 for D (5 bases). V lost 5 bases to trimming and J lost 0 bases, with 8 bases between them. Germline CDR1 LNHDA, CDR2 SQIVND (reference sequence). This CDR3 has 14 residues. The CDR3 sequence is CASSPGNSNQPQHF. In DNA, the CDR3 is TGTGCCAGTAGTCCAGGGAATAGCAATCAGCCCCAGCATTTT.

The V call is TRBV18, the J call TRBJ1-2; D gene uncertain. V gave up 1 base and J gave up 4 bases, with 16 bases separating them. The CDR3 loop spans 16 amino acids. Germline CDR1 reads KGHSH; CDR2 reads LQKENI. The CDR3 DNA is TGTGCCAGCTCACCACGCATGAGTGGAGGAATCTATGGCTACACCTTC. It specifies CASSPRMSGGIYGYTF. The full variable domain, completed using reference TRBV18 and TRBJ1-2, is NAGVMQNPRHLVRRRGQEARLRCSPMKGHSHVYWYRQLPEEGLKFMVYLQKENIIDESGMPKERFSAEFPKEGPSILRIQQVVRGDSAAYFCASSPRMSGGIYGYTFGSGTRLTVV.

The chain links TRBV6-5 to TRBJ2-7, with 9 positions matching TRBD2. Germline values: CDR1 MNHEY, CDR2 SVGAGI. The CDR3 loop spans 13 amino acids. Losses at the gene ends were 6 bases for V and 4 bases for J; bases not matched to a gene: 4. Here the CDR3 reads CASRRGLAYEQYF. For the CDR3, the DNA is TGTGCCAGCAGACGGGGACTAGCTTACGAGCAGTACTTC.

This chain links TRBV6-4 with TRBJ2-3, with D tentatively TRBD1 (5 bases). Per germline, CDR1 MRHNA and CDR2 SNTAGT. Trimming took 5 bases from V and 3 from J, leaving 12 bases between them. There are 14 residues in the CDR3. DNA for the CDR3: TGTGCCAGCAGTCTGACAGCTTCGACAGATACGCAGTATTTT. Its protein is CASSLTASTDTQYF.

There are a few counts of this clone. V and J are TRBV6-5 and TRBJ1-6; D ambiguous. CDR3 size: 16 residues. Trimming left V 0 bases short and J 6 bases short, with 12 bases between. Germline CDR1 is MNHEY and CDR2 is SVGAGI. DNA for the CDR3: TGTGCCAGCAGTTACTCGTCAGTTTCCATTAATTCACCCCTCCACTTT. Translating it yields CASSYSSVSINSPLHF.

The CDR3, as DNA: TGTGCCAGCAGTTCCGGACTAGCGGGGTACAATGAGCAGTTCTTC. Translated: CASSSGLAGYNEQFF. V usage is TRBV7-6 and J usage is TRBJ2-1; 12 nucleotides line up with TRBD2. Trimming cost V 6 bases and J 4 bases; bases outside gene matches: 4. The CDR3 is 15 residues long. Germline loops: CDR1 SGHVS, CDR2 FNYEAQ. Full variable domain (missing parts from reference TRBV7-6 and TRBJ2-1): GAGVSQSPRYKVTKRGQDVALRCDPISGHVSLYWYRQALGQGPEFLTYFNYEAQQDKSGLPNDRFSAERPEGSISTLTIQRTEQRDSAMYRCASSSGLAGYNEQFFGPGTRLTVL.

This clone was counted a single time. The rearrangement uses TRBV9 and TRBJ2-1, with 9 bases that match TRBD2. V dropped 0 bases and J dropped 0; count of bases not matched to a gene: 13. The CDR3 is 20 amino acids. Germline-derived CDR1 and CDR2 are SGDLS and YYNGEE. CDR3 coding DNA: TGTGCCAGCAGCGTAGTTTCCGGGCTAGCGGGGAGTTGCTCCTACAATGAGCAGTTCTTC. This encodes CASSVVSGLAGSCSYNEQFF.

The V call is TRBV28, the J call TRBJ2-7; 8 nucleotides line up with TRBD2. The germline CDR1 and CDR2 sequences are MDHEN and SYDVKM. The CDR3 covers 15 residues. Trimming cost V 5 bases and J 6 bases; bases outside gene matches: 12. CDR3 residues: CASSTAREGGFEQYF. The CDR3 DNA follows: TGTGCCAGCAGTACCGCTCGGGAGGGCGGGTTCGAGCAGTACTTC. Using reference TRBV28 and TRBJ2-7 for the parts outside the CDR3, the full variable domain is DVKVTQSSRYLVKRTGEKVFLECVQDMDHENMFWYRQDPGLGLRLIYFSYDVKMKEKGDIPEGYSVSREKKERFSLILESASTNQTSMYLCASSTAREGGFEQYFGPGTRLTVT.

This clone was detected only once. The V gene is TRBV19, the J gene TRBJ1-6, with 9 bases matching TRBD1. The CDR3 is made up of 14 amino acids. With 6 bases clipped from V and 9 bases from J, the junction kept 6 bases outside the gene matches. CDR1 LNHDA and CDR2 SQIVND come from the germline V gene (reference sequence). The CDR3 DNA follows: TGTGCCAGTAGAGGGACAGGGTGGGGTTCACCCCTCCACTTT. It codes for CASRGTGWGSPLHF.

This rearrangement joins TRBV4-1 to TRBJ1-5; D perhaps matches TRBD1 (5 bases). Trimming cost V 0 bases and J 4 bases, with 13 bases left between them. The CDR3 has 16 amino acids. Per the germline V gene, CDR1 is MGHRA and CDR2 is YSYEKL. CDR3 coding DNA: TGCGCCAGCAGCCAAGATCTCCAGGGTAGGAATCAGCCCCAGCATTTT. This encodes CASSQDLQGRNQPQHF.

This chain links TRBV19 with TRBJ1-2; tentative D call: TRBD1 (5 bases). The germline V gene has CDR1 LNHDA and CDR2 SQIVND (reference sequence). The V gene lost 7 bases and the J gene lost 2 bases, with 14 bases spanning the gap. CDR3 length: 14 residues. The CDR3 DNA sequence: TGTGCCAGTACTCCGGGGGGAGGGAACTATGGCTACACCTTC. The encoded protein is CASTPGGGNYGYTF.

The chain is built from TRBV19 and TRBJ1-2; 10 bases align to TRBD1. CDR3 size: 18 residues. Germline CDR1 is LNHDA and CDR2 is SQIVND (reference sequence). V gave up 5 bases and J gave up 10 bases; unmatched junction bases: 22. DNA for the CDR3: TGTGCCAGTAGTGTACACAGGAAGGACAGGGGGAAAGTGTACTCCTACACCTTC. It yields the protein CASSVHRKDRGKVYSYTF.

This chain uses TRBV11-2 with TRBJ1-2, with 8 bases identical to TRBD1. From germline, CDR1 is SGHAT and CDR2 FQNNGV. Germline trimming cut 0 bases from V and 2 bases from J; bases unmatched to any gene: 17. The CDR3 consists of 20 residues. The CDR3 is CASSLDAPDRAVVRNYGYTF. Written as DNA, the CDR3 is TGTGCCAGCAGCTTAGATGCACCGGACAGGGCAGTGGTTCGGAACTATGGCTACACCTTC. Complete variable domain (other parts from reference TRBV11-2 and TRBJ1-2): EAGVAQSPRYKIIEKRQSVAFWCNPISGHATLYWYQQILGQGPKLLIQFQNNGVVDDSQLPKDRFSAERLKGVDSTLKIQPAKLEDSAVYLCASSLDAPDRAVVRNYGYTFGSGTRLTVV.

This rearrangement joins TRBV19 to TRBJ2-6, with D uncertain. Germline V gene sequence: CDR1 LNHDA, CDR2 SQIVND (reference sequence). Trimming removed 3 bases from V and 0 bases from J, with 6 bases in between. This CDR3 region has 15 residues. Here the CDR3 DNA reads TGTGCCAGTAGTATGGTGGCCTCTGGGGCCAACGTCCTGACTTTC. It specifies CASSMVASGANVLTF.

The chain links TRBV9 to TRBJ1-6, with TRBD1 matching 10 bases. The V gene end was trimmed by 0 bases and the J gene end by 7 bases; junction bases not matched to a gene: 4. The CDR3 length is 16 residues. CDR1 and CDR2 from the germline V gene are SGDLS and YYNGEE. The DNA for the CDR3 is TGTGCCAGCAGCGTAGGGACAGGGGGAGGGAATTCACCCCTCCACTTT. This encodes CASSVGTGGGNSPLHF.

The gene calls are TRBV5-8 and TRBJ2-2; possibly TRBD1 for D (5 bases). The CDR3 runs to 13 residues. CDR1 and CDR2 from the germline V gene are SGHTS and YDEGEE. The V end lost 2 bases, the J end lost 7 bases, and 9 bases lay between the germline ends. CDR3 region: CASSFRVRGELFF. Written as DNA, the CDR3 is TGTGCCAGCAGCTTCAGGGTACGCGGGGAGCTGTTTTTT.

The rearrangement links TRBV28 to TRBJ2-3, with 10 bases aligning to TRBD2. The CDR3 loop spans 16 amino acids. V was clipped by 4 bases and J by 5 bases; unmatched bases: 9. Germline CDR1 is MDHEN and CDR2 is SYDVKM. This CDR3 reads CASSSPSGREIDTQYF. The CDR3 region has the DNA TGTGCCAGCAGTTCACCCAGCGGGAGGGAAATAGATACGCAGTATTTT. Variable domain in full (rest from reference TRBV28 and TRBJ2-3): DVKVTQSSRYLVKRTGEKVFLECVQDMDHENMFWYRQDPGLGLRLIYFSYDVKMKEKGDIPEGYSVSREKKERFSLILESASTNQTSMYLCASSSPSGREIDTQYFGPGTRLTVL.

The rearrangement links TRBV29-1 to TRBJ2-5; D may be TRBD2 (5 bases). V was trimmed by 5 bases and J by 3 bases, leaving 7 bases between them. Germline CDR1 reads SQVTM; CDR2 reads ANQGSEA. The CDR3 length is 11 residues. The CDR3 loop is CSVIGKETQYF. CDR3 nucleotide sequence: TGCAGCGTTATCGGGAAAGAGACCCAGTACTTC.